Below are 12 T cell receptor beta chains sequenced from a single sample in a study of control samples from healthy donors and cancer patients. Using immunoSEQ multiplex PCR, the repertoire was profiled, and TCRdb retains in-frame clones only, with some absent. The table has around 100,000 clones, roughly 87% seen once. Sequencing input: blood. The receptor source for this set is a woman aged 50 to 60 in good health.

The chain employs TRBV5-6 and TRBJ1-4; D not certain. Deletions cut 4 bases from V and 8 bases from J, with 9 bases between. The CDR3 totals 12 residues. Germline CDR1 and CDR2: SGHDT and YYEEEE. This CDR3 is CASSLRREKLFF. The CDR3 DNA reads as TGTGCCAGCAGCCTGAGACGGGAAAAACTGTTTTTT.

DNA for the CDR3: TGTGCCAGCAGCCAAAGTCCGGGAGTGGCGGCCCAGTACTTC. Protein sequence: CASSQSPGVAAQYF. This chain joins TRBV3-1 (or the pseudogene TRBV3-2) and TRBJ2-5, with D possibly matching TRBD2 (6 bases). V lost 2 bases to trimming and J lost 9 bases, with 16 bases between them. The CDR3 sequence is 14 residues long. CDR1 is LGHDT, CDR2 YNNKEL, per germline (reference sequence).

Here the CDR3 reads CASSLGGYREVTDTQYF. CDR3 bases: TGCGCCAGCAGCTTGGGGGGATACAGGGAAGTCACAGATACGCAGTATTTT. The chain links TRBV5-1 to TRBJ2-3; a weak D match, TRBD1 (6 bases). The germline V gene encodes CDR1 SGHRS and CDR2 YFSETQ. The CDR3 length is 17 residues. V lost 0 bases and J 2 bases, leaving 16 bases between the germline ends.

Written as DNA, the CDR3 is TGTGCCAGCAGCCCCCAAGGAGCGGGAGGGTACAATGAGCAGTTCTTC. Translation gives CASSPQGAGGYNEQFF. V usage is TRBV11-3 and J usage is TRBJ2-1; TRBD2 matches at 10 bases. CDR1 SGHNT and CDR2 YENEEA come from the germline V gene. The ends lost 5 bases at V and 4 bases at J; junction bases unmatched: 8. The CDR3 consists of 16 residues.

This rearrangement joins TRBV18 to TRBJ1-1, with TRBD1 matching 10 bases. Germline loops: CDR1 KGHSH, CDR2 LQKENI. The CDR3 consists of 15 residues. V trimming: 4 bases; J trimming: 0 bases; junction bases outside the gene matches: 2. CDR3 in DNA: TGTGCCAGCTCACAGGGACAGGGGATGAACACTGAAGCTTTCTTT. Protein: CASSQGQGMNTEAFF. The full variable domain, rest sourced from reference TRBV18 and TRBJ1-1, is NAGVMQNPRHLVRRRGQEARLRCSPMKGHSHVYWYRQLPEEGLKFMVYLQKENIIDESGMPKERFSAEFPKEGPSILRIQQVVRGDSAAYFCASSQGQGMNTEAFFGQGTRLTVV.

The CDR3 sequence: CASSNPGQGAYEQYF. In nucleotides, the CDR3 is TGTGCCAGCAGTAATCCGGGACAGGGGGCTTACGAGCAGTACTTC. This chain links TRBV6-6 with TRBJ2-7; 12 nucleotides match TRBD1. The germline V gene has CDR1 MNHNY and CDR2 SVGAGI (reference sequence). The V segment lost 5 bases and the J segment 4 bases; nucleotides outside the gene matches: 6. The CDR3 sequence is 15 residues long.

The J gene is TRBJ2-3, the V gene TRBV11-2, with 8 bases aligning to TRBD1. V lost 8 bases, J lost 2 bases, and 15 bases stayed unmatched. Germline CDR1 and CDR2: SGHAT and FQNNGV. This CDR3 has 17 amino acids. DNA of the CDR3: TGTGCCAGCCGGACTGATATCTGGGACAGGACCACAGATACGCAGTATTTT. Its protein product is CASRTDIWDRTTDTQYF. The full variable domain, completed using reference TRBV11-2 and TRBJ2-3, is EAGVAQSPRYKIIEKRQSVAFWCNPISGHATLYWYQQILGQGPKLLIQFQNNGVVDDSQLPKDRFSAERLKGVDSTLKIQPAKLEDSAVYLCASRTDIWDRTTDTQYFGPGTRLTVL.

The CDR3 nucleotides are TGCAGTGCTAGTGAGGCTAGCGGGGGCACAGATACGCAGTATTTT. It codes for CSASEASGGTDTQYF. The chain is built from TRBV20-1 and TRBJ2-3, with 9 nucleotides matching TRBD2. Germline CDR1 and CDR2: DFQATT and SNEGSKA (reference sequence). The CDR3 length is 15 residues. After removal of 3 bases from V and 1 base from J, the junction contained 5 bases not matched to a gene.

This chain joins TRBV6-6 and TRBJ1-5; D gene unclear. Germline loops: CDR1 MNHNY, CDR2 SVGAGI (reference sequence). The V and J ends lost 3 bases and 2 bases respectively, with 11 bases between them. The CDR3 consists of 15 residues. The CDR3 spells CASSYASVGNQPQHF. The CDR3 DNA is TGTGCCAGCAGTTATGCATCGGTTGGCAATCAGCCCCAGCATTTT.

The gene calls are TRBV6-2 or TRBV6-3 and TRBJ2-1, with D unresolved. The CDR3 has 16 amino acids. Looked up from germline, CDR1 is MNHEY and CDR2 is SVGEGT. Trimming left V 0 bases short and J 4 bases short, with 13 bases between. CDR3: CASSYSGSTIYNEQFF. The CDR3 nucleotides read TGTGCCAGCAGTTACTCGGGGTCGACAATATACAATGAGCAGTTCTTC.

J is TRBJ2-1 and V is TRBV7-9, with 8 bases matching TRBD2. Trimming removed 3 bases from V and 10 bases from J; junction bases left unmatched: 17. CDR3 length: 17 residues. The germline CDR1 and CDR2 sequences are SEHNR and FQNEAQ (reference sequence). The CDR3 protein is CASSFREIFGGAGEQFF. The DNA of the CDR3 is TGTGCCAGCAGCTTTCGGGAAATTTTCGGGGGGGCAGGGGAGCAGTTCTTC.

This clone was counted a few times. The V gene is TRBV6-2 or TRBV6-3, the J gene TRBJ2-5; D unclear. The CDR3 sequence is 14 residues long. V was trimmed by 6 bases and J by 1 base, leaving 12 bases between them. The germline gives CDR1 MNHEY, CDR2 SVGEGT. The CDR3: CASSKSLIQETQYF. DNA for the CDR3: TGTGCCAGCAGCAAGAGCCTGATCCAAGAGACCCAGTACTTC.